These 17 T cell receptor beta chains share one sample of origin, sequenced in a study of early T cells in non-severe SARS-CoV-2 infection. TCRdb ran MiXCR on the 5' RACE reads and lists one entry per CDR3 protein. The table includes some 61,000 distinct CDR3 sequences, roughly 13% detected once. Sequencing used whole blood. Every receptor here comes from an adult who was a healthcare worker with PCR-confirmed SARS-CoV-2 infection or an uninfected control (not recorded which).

The CDR3 here is CATSENESNQPQHF. CDR3 nucleotides: TGTGCCACCAGTGAAAATGAGAGCAATCAGCCCCAGCATTTT. The V gene is TRBV24-1, the J gene TRBJ1-5; D is ambiguous. The CDR3 covers 14 residues. Germline CDR1 is KGHDR and CDR2 is SFDVKD. Trimming cost V 4 bases and J 1 base, with 7 bases left between them.

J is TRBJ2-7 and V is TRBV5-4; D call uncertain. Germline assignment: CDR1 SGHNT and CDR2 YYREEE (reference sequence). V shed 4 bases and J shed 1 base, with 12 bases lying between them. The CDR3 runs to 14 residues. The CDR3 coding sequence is TGTGCCAGCAGCCCTACCTTTCATTCCTACGAGCAGTACTTC. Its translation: CASSPTFHSYEQYF.

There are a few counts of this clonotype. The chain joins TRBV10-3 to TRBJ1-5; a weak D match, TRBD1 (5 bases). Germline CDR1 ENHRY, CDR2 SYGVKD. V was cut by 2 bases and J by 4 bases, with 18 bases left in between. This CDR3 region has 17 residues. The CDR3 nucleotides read TGTGCCATCAGTGAGGACCGGCAGGCCCCAGGGAATCAGCCCCAGCATTTT. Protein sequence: CAISEDRQAPGNQPQHF.

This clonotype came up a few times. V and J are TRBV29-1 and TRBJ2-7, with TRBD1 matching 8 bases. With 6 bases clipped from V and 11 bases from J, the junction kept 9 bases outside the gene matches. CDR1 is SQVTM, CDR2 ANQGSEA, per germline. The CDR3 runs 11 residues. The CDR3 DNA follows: TGCAGCGTGGGGGTTGGACAGGGCGAGTACTTC. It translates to CSVGVGQGEYF.

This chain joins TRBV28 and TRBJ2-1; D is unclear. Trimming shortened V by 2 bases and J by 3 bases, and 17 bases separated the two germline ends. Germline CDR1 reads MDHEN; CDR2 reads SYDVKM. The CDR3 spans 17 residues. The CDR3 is CASSLEVLGSGYNEQFF. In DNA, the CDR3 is TGTGCCAGCAGTTTAGAGGTGCTAGGGTCTGGCTACAATGAGCAGTTCTTC.

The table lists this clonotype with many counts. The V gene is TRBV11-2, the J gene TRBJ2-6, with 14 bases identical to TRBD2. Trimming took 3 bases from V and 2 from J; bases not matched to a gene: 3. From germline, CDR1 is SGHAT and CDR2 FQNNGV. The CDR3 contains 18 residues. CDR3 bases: TGTGCCAGCAGCTTCCGGACTAGCGGGAGGCCTGGGGCCAACGTCCTGACTTTC. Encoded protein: CASSFRTSGRPGANVLTF.

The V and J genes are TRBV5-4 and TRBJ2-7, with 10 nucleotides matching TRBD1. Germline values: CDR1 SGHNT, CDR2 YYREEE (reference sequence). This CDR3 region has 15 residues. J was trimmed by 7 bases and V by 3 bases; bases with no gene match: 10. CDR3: CASSSRDRGNREQYF. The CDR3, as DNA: TGTGCCAGCAGCTCCCGGGACAGGGGTAATCGGGAGCAGTACTTC.

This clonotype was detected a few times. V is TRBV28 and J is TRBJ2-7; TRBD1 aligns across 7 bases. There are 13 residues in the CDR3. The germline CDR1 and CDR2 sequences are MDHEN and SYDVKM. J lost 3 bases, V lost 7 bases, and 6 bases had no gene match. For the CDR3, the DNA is TGTGCCAGCATCATGAGGGGGCTCTACGAGCAGTACTTC. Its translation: CASIMRGLYEQYF.

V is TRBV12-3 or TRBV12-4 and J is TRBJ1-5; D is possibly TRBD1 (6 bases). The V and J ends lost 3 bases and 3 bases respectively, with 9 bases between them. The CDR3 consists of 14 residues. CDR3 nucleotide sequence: TGTGCCAGCAGTTTCAGGGGTCCCAATCAGCCCCAGCATTTT. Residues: CASSFRGPNQPQHF.

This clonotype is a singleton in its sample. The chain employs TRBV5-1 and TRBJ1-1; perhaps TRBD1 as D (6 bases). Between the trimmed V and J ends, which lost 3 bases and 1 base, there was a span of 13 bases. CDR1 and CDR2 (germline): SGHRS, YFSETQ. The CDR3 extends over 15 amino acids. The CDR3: CASSSAGAKNTEAFF. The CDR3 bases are TGCGCCAGCAGCTCGGCAGGGGCTAAGAACACTGAAGCTTTCTTT.

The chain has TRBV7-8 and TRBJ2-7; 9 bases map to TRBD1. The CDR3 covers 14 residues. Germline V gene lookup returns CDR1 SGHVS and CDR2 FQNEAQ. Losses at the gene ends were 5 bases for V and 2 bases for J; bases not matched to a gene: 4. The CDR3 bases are TGTGCCAGCAGCCGGGGACAGGGAGCCTACGAGCAGTACTTC. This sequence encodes CASSRGQGAYEQYF.

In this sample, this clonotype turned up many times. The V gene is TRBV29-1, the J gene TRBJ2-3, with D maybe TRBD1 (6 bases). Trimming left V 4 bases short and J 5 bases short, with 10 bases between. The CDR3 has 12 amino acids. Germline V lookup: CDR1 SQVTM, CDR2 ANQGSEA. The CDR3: CSVVTGLDTQYF. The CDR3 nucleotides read TGCAGCGTTGTTACAGGGTTAGATACGCAGTATTTT.

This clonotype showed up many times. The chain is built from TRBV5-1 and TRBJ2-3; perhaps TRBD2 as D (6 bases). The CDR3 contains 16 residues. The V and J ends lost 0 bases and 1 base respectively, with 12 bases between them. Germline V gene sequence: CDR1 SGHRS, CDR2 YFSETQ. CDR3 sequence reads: CASSLDLASGTDTQYF. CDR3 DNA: TGCGCCAGCAGCTTGGATCTAGCTAGCGGCACAGATACGCAGTATTTT.

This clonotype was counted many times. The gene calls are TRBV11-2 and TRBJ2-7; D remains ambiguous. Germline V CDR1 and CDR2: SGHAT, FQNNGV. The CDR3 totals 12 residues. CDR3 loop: CATKGYQDEQYF. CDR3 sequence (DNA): TGTGCTACCAAAGGTTACCAGGACGAGCAGTACTTC.

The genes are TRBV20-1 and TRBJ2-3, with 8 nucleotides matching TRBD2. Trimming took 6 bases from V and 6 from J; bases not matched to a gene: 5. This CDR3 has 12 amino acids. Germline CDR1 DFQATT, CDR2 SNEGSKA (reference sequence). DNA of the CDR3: TGCAGTGCGGGAGGACTAGCCGATACGCAGTATTTT. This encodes CSAGGLADTQYF.

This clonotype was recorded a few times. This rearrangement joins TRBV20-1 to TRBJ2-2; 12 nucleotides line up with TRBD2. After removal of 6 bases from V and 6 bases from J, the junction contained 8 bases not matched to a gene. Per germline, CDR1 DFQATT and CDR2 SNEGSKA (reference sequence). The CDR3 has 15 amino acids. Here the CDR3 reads CSALGASGRAGELFF. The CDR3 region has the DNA TGCAGTGCCCTAGGGGCTAGCGGGAGGGCCGGGGAGCTGTTTTTT.

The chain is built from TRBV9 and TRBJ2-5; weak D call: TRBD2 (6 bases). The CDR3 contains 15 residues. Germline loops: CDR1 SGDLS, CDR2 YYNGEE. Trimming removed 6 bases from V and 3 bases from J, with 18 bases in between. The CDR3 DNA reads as TGTGCCAGCACCTCGGGGAGGAGATTAGAAGAGACCCAGTACTTC. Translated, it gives CASTSGRRLEETQYF.